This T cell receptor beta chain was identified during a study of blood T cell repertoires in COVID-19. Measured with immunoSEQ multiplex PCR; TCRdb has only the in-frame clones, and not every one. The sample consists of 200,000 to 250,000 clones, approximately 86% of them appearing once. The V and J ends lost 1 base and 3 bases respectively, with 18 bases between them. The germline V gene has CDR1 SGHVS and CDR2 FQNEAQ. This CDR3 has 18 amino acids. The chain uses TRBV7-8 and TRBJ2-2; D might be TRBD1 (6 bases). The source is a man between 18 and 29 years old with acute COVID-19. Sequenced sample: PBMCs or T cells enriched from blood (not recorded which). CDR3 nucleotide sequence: TGTGCCAGCAGCTTAGGAGTAGTAGGACAGTTTTACACCGGGGAGCTGTTTTTT. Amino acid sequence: CASSLGVVGQFYTGELFF.